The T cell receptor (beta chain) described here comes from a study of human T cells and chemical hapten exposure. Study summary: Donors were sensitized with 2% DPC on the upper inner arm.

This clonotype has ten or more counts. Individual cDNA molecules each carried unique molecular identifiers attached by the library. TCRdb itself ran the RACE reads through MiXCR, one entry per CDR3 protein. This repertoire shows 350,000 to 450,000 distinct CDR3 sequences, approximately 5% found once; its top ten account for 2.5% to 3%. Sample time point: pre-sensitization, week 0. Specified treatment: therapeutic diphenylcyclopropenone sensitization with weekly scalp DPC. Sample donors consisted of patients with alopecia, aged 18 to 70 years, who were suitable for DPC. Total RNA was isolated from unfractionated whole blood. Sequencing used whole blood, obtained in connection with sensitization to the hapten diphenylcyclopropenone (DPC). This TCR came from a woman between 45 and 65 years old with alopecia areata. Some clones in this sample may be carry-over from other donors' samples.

The CDR3 is CASSQERRNDEQYF. CDR3 in DNA: TGCGCCAGCAGCCAAGAGCGCAGGAACGACGAGCAGTACTTC. The V and J genes are TRBV4-3 and TRBJ2-7; unclear D gene. Trimming took off 0 bases at V and 5 bases at J, with 11 bases between the two ends. The CDR3 is 14 amino acids. Germline V gene lookup returns CDR1 LGHNA and CDR2 YSLEER.